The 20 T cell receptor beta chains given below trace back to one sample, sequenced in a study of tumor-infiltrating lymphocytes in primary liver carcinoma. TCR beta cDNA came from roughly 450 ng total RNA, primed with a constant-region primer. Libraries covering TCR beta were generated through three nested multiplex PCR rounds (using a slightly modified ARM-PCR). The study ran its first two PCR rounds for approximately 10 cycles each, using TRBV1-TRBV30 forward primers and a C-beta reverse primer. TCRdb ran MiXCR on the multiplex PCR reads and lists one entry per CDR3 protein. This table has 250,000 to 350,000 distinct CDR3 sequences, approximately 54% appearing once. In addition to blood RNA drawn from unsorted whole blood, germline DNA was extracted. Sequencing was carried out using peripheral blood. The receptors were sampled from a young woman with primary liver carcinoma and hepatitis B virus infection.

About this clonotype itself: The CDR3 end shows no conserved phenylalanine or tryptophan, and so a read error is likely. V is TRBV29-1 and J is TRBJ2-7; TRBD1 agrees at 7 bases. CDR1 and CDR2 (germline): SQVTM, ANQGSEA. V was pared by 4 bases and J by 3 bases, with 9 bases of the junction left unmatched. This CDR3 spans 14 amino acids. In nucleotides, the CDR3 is TGCAGCGTTGCTGGACAGGAAAGGAGCTACGAGCAGTACTCC. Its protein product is CSVAGQERSYEQYS.

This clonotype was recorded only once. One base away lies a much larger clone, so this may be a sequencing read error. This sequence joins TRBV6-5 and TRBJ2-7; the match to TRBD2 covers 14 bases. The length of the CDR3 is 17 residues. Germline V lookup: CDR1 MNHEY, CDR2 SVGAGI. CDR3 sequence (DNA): TGTGCCAGCTGTTACTCGTCGGGACTAGCGGGAGTCGACGAGCAGTACTTC. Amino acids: CASCYSSGLAGVDEQYF.

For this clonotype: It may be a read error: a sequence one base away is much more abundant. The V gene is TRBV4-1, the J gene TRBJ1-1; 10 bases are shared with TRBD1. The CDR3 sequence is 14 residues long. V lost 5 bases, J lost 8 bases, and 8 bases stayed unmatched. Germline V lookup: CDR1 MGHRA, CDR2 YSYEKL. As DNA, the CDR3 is TGCGCCAGCAGCAAAACCGGGACAGGGGAAGAAGCTTTCTTT. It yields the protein CASSKTGTGEEAFF.

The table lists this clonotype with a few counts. CDR3: CAWSRDWSSYNEQFF. In DNA form, the CDR3 reads TGTGCCTGGAGCCGGGACTGGAGCTCCTACAATGAGCAGTTCTTC. The chain carries TRBV30 and TRBJ2-1; tentative D call: TRBD2 (6 bases). The CDR3 runs to 15 residues. CDR1 and CDR2 from the germline V gene are GTSNPN and SVGIG (reference sequence). Trimming left V 3 bases short and J 0 bases short, with 12 bases between.

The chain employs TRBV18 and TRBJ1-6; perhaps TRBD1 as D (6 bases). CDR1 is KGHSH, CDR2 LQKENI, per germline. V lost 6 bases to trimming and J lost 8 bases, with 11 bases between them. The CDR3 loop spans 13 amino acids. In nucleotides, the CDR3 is TGTGCCAGCTCGGAAAACAGGGATTCACCCCTCCACTTT. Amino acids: CASSENRDSPLHF.

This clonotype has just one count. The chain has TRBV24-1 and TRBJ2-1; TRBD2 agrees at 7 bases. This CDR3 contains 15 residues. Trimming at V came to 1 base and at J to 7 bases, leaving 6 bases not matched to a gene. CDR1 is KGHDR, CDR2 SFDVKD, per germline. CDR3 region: CATSDFLSGGNEQFF. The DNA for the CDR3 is TGTGCCACCAGTGATTTTCTGTCGGGAGGAAATGAGCAGTTCTTC.

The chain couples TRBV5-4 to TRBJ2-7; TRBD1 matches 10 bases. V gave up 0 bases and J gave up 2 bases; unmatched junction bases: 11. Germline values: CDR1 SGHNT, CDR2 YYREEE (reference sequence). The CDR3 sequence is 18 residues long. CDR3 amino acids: CASSLAHLRGQGAYEQYF. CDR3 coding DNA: TGTGCCAGCAGCTTGGCCCACCTGAGAGGACAGGGGGCCTACGAGCAGTACTTC.

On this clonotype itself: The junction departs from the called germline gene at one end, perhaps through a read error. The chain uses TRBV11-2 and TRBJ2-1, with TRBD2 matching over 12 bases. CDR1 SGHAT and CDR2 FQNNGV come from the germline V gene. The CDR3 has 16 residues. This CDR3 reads CVSSFRLAGDFNEQFF. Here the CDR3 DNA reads TGTGTCAGCAGCTTTCGACTAGCGGGAGATTTCAATGAGCAGTTCTTC.

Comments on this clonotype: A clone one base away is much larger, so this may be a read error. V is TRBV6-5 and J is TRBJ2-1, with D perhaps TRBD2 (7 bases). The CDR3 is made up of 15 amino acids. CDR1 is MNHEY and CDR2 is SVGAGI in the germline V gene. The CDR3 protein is CASSYRGSGGNEQLF. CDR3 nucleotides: TGTGCCAGCAGTTACAGGGGCTCGGGGGGCAATGAGCAGCTCTTC.

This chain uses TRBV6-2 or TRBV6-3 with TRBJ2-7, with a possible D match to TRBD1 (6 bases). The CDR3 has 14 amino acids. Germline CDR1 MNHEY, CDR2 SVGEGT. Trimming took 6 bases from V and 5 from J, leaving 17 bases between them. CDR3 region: CASSEDRFVHEQYF. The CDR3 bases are TGTGCCAGCAGCGAGGACAGATTCGTCCACGAGCAGTACTTC.

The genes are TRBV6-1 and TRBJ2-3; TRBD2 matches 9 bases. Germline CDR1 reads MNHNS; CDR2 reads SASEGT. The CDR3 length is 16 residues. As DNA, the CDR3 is TGTGCTAGCCGAAATAGCGGGAGATTTATCACAGTTACACAGTATTTT. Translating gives CASRNSGRFITVTQYF.

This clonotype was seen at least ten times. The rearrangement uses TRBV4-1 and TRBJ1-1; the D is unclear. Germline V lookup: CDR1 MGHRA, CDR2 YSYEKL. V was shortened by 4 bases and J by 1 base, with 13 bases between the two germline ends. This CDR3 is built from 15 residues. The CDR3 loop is CASSLVGVRNTEAFF. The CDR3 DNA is TGCGCCAGCAGCCTTGTCGGGGTCAGGAACACTGAAGCTTTCTTT.

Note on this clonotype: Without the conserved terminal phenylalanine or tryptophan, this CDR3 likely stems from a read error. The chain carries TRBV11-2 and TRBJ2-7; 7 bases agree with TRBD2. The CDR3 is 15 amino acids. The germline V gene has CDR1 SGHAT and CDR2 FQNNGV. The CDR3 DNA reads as TGTGCCTCAAGGAGTGTGGCGAGCCGGGACTACGACCAGTACTTA. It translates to CASRSVASRDYDQYL.

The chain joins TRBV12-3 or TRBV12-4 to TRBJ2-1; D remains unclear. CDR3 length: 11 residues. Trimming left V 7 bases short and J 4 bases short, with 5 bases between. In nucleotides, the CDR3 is TGTGCCAGCAACTGTTACAATGAGCAGTTCTTC. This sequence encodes CASNCYNEQFF.

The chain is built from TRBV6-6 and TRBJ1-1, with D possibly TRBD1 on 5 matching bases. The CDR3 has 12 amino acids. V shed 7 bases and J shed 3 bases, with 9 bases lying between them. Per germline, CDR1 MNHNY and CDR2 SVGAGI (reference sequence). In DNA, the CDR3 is TGTGCCAGCACTAGGGACGACACTGAAGCTTTCTTT. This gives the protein CASTRDDTEAFF.

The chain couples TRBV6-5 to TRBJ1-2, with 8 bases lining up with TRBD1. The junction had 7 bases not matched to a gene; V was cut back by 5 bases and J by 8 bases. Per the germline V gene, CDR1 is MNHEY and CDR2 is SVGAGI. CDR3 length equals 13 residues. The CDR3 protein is CASSPRQGRGYTF. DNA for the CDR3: TGTGCCAGCAGTCCTAGACAGGGGCGAGGCTACACCTTC.

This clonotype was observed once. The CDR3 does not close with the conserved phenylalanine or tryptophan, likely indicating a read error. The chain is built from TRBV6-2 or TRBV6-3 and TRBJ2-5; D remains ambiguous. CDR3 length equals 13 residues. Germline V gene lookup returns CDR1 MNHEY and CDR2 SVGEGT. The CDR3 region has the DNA TGTGCCAGCTGTTATGGACCAGAGGAGACCCAGTACATC. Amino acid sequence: CASCYGPEETQYI.

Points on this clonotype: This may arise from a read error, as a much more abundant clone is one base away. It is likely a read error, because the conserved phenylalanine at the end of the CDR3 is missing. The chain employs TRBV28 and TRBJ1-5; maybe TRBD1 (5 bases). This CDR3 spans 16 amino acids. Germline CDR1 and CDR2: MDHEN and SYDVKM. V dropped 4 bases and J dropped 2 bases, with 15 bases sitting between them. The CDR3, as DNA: TGTGCCAGCAGTTCCCCCTCCGGGGCCGGCAATCAGCCCCAGCATGTT. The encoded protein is CASSSPSGAGNQPQHV.

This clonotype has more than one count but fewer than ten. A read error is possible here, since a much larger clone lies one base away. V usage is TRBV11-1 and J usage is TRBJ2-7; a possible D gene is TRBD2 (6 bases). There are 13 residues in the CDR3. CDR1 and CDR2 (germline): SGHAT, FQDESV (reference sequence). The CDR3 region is CTSSSGLSYEQYF. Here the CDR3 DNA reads TGTACCAGCAGCTCGGGACTGTCCTACGAGCAGTACTTC. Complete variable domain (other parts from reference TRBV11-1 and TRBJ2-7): EAEVAQSPRYKITEKSQAVAFWCDPISGHATLYWYRQILGQGPELLVQFQDESVVDDSQLPKDRFSAERLKGVDSTLKIQPAELGDSAMYLCTSSSGLSYEQYFGPGTRLTVT.

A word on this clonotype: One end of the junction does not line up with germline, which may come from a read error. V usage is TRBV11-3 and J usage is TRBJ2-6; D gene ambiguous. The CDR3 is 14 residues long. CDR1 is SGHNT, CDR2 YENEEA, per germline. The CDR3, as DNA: TGTGCCAGCAGTTCCCCAGTTGGGCCCAACGTCCTGACTTTC. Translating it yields CASSSPVGPNVLTF.